These 8 T cell receptor beta chains were all obtained from the same sample, sequenced in a study of T cell responses to AZD1222 COVID-19 vaccine. Sequencing used immunoSEQ multiplex PCR; TCRdb keeps in-frame clones, though not all of them. Of around 180,000 clones in the sample, about 89% are singletons; the top ten hold about 3%. Sample: peripheral blood, taken on day 0 of MenACWY control vaccination. Every receptor here comes from an adult in good health.

The chain has TRBV15 and TRBJ2-1, with unresolved D. V lost 0 bases and J lost 7, with 16 bases in between. CDR1 and CDR2 from the germline V gene are LNHNV and YYDKDF (reference sequence). The CDR3 has 16 amino acids. Here the CDR3 DNA reads TGTGCCACCAGCAGAGATCAAAGTGGGATTAGTAATGAGCAGTTCTTC. Its translation is CATSRDQSGISNEQFF.

The chain recombines TRBV18 with TRBJ1-1; 7 bases are a match to TRBD1. Germline CDR1 reads KGHSH; CDR2 reads LQKENI. The CDR3 length is 13 residues. CDR3 bases: TGTGCAGGGGGCCGCGGGGAGAACACTGAAGCTTTCTTT. Protein sequence: CAGGRGENTEAFF. Filled out from reference TRBV18 and TRBJ1-1, the complete variable domain reads NAGVMQNPRHLVRRRGQEARLRCSPMKGHSHVYWYRQLPEEGLKFMVYLQKENIIDESGMPKERFSAEFPKEGPSILRIQQVVRGDSAAYFCAGGRGENTEAFFGQGTRLTVV.

V is TRBV4-3 and J is TRBJ1-4; D unclear. The CDR3 spans 16 residues. Trimming left V 4 bases short and J 4 bases short, with 16 bases between. Germline CDR1 and CDR2: LGHNA and YSLEER. CDR3 amino acids: CASSPTLGGFNEKLFF. CDR3 nucleotides: TGCGCCAGCAGCCCGACCCTGGGAGGGTTTAATGAAAAACTGTTTTTT.

The chain recombines TRBV3-1 (or the pseudogene TRBV3-2) with TRBJ2-5; D possibly corresponds to TRBD2 (6 bases). Germline assignment: CDR1 LGHDT and CDR2 YNNKEL (reference sequence). The CDR3 has 13 amino acids. V was clipped by 4 bases and J by 5 bases, with 11 bases between them. CDR3: CASSLGTVETQYF. The CDR3 DNA reads TGTGCCAGCAGCCTCGGGACTGTGGAGACCCAGTACTTC.

The rearrangement links TRBV7-9 to TRBJ2-2, with 9 nucleotides matching TRBD2. In germline, CDR1 is SEHNR, CDR2 FQNEAQ (reference sequence). V shed 4 bases, J shed 4 bases, and the junction held 10 bases outside the gene matches. The CDR3 extends over 17 amino acids. Here the CDR3 reads CASSSSGLAGTTGELFF. CDR3 bases: TGTGCCAGCAGCTCCAGTGGTCTAGCGGGGACCACCGGGGAGCTGTTTTTT. Full variable domain (rest looked up from reference TRBV7-9 and TRBJ2-2): DTGVSQNPRHKITKRGQNVTFRCDPISEHNRLYWYRQTLGQGPEFLTYFQNEAQLEKSRLLSDRFSAERPKGSFSTLEIQRTEQGDSAMYLCASSSSGLAGTTGELFFGEGSRLTVL.

This clone came up a few times. The rearrangement uses TRBV29-1 and TRBJ2-7; D perhaps matches TRBD2 (5 bases). Trimming took 4 bases from V and 3 from J, leaving 13 bases between them. The CDR3 runs 13 residues. The germline gives CDR1 SQVTM, CDR2 ANQGSEA. CDR3 nucleotide sequence: TGCAGCGTTGTATCCGGGATGGGCTACGAGCAGTACTTC. Translated, it gives CSVVSGMGYEQYF.

The gene calls are TRBV9 and TRBJ1-2; no definite D call. This CDR3 spans 14 amino acids. The V end was cut by 0 bases, the J end by 2 bases, with 8 bases between. Germline V CDR1 and CDR2: SGDLS, YYNGEE. CDR3 DNA sequence: TGTGCCAGCAGCGTAGTAGGCGGGAACTATGGCTACACCTTC. It specifies CASSVVGGNYGYTF.

The gene calls are TRBV27 and TRBJ1-5; no clear D gene. The CDR3 totals 14 residues. Trimming removed 5 bases at V and 1 base at J, with 9 bases between. Looked up from germline, CDR1 is MNHEY and CDR2 is SMNVEV (reference sequence). Here the CDR3 reads CASSLGRSNQPQHF. Here the CDR3 DNA reads TGTGCCAGCAGTCTCGGGAGAAGCAATCAGCCCCAGCATTTT.